The present T cell receptor beta chain was sequenced within a study of spatial heterogeneity in lung cancer. Study background: A consistent excess of beta-chain over alpha-chain sequences was detected.

Sample time point: sample taken at primary tumor resection. Whole RNA obtained from tumor, nontumor lung or frozen PBMC underwent sequencing without sorting. Samples were donated by 72 untreated early-stage non-small cell lung cancer patients. One entry per CDR3 protein results from TCRdb running MiXCR on the 5' RACE reads. The sample contains about 23,000 distinct CDR3 sequences, 4% to 5% of which appear only once. The clonotype originates from a male donor with early-stage non-small cell lung cancer. The sequences come from PBMCs, collected at surgery.

The chain's CDR3 is CASSSGGGGNTDTQYF. The CDR3 DNA reads TGTGCCAGCAGCTCCGGGGGTGGCGGAAACACAGATACGCAGTATTTT. This chain links TRBV5-4 with TRBJ2-3; D may be TRBD2 (6 bases). Per germline, CDR1 SGHNT and CDR2 YYREEE (reference sequence). The CDR3 contains 16 residues. V shed 3 bases and J shed 2 bases, with 16 bases lying between them.